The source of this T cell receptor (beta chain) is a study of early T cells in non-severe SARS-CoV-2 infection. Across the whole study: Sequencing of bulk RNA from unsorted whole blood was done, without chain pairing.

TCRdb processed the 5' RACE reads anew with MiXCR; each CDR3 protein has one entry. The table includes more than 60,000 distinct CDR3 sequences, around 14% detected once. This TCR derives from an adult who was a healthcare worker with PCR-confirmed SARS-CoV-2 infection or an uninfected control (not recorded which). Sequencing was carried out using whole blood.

CDR3 residues: CASKLASGRNEQFF. The CDR3 bases are TGTGCCAGTAAACTGGCTAGCGGGAGGAATGAGCAGTTCTTC. The chain joins TRBV3-1 to TRBJ2-1; TRBD2 matches at 11 bases. CDR3 length: 14 residues. Germline V gene sequence: CDR1 LGHDT, CDR2 YNNKEL (reference sequence). With 9 bases clipped from V and 7 bases from J, the junction kept 8 bases outside the gene matches.